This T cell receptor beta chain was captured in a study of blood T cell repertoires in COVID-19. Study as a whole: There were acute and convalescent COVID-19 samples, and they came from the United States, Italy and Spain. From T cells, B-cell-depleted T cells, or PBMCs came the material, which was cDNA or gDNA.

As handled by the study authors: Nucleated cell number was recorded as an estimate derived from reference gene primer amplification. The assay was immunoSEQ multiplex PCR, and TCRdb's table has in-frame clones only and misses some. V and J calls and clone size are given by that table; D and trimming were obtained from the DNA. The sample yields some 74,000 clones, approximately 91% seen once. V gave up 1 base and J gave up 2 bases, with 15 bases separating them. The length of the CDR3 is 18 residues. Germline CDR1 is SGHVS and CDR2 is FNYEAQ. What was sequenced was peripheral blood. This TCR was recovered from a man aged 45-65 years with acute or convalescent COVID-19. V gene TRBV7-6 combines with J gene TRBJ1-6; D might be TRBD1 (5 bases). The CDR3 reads CASSLERQGGTYNSPLHF. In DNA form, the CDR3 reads TGTGCCAGCAGCTTAGAGAGGCAGGGTGGGACCTATAATTCACCCCTCCACTTT.